One and the same sample provided the 8 T cell receptor beta chains below, sequenced in a study of identical twins. TCRdb redid the calling of the 5' RACE reads with MiXCR, one entry per CDR3 protein. This sample carries 410,000 or so distinct CDR3 sequences, roughly 20% of them seen once, and the ten largest clones take roughly an eighth. The sample taken for sequencing was naive T cells sorted from blood. The receptors originated from a man aged 50 to 60 in good health.

V usage is TRBV6-4 and J usage is TRBJ1-6, with D uncertain. From germline, CDR1 is MRHNA and CDR2 SNTAGT. Trimming removed 0 bases at V and 8 bases at J, with 11 bases between. The CDR3 is made up of 15 amino acids. This chain's CDR3 is CASSDSWGVYSPLHF. CDR3 in DNA: TGTGCCAGCAGTGACTCATGGGGTGTTTATTCACCCCTCCACTTT.

The sample holds one count of this clonotype. J is TRBJ2-7 and V is TRBV7-2; D possibly matches TRBD1 or TRBD2 (5 bases each). Trimming pared 1 base from V and 0 bases from J, leaving 7 bases between. CDR3 size: 14 residues. The germline V gene has CDR1 SGHTA and CDR2 FQGNSA. Here the CDR3 DNA reads TGTGCCAGCAGCTTAGGGGACCACTCCTACGAGCAGTACTTC. Protein sequence: CASSLGDHSYEQYF.

The rearrangement uses TRBV5-1 and TRBJ2-3; D might be TRBD2 (6 bases). V shed 7 bases and J shed 2 bases, with 14 bases lying between them. The CDR3 runs 14 residues. Germline-derived CDR1 and CDR2 are SGHRS and YFSETQ. CDR3 DNA sequence: TGCGCCAGCCGACCGGGCGGGAACACAGATACGCAGTATTTT. Encoded protein: CASRPGGNTDTQYF. Based on the CDR3 plus reference TRBV5-1 and TRBJ2-3, the full variable domain is KAGVTQTPRYLIKTRGQQVTLSCSPISGHRSVSWYQQTPGQGLQFLFEYFSETQRNKGNFPGRFSGRQFSNSRSEMNVSTLELGDSALYLCASRPGGNTDTQYFGPGTRLTVL.

This clonotype was detected a few times. V is TRBV18 and J is TRBJ1-2, with a weak D call TRBD1 (5 bases). Trimming removed 2 bases at V and 8 bases at J, with 18 bases between. Germline CDR1 is KGHSH and CDR2 is LQKENI. This CDR3 spans 15 amino acids. The CDR3 sequence is CASSPGGRVGGGYTF. CDR3 bases: TGTGCCAGCTCACCAGGCGGCAGGGTCGGAGGCGGCTACACCTTC.

In this sample, this clonotype turned up many times. The chain is built from TRBV19 and TRBJ2-2, with 8 bases matching TRBD2. The CDR3 covers 14 residues. V gave up 6 bases and J gave up 3 bases; unmatched junction bases: 3. Germline CDR1 and CDR2: LNHDA and SQIVND (reference sequence). The CDR3 region is CASRLAAHTGELFF. The CDR3 DNA is TGTGCCAGTAGACTAGCGGCCCACACCGGGGAGCTGTTTTTT.

The sample holds many counts of this clonotype. This chain joins TRBV5-1 and TRBJ1-6; D may be TRBD1 (6 bases). Germline V gene sequence: CDR1 SGHRS, CDR2 YFSETQ. This CDR3 is built from 15 residues. Deletions cut 3 bases from V and 8 bases from J, with 15 bases between. In nucleotides, the CDR3 is TGCGCCAGCAGCTGGTTACAGGGAGGGGATTCACCCCTCCACTTT. Translated, it gives CASSWLQGGDSPLHF. Based on the CDR3 plus reference TRBV5-1 and TRBJ1-6, the full variable domain is KAGVTQTPRYLIKTRGQQVTLSCSPISGHRSVSWYQQTPGQGLQFLFEYFSETQRNKGNFPGRFSGRQFSNSRSEMNVSTLELGDSALYLCASSWLQGGDSPLHFGNGTRLTVT.

CDR3 residues: CAIRTSGGPPSYNEQFF. Here the CDR3 DNA reads TGTGCCATCAGGACTAGCGGGGGCCCACCATCCTACAATGAGCAGTTCTTC. This sequence joins TRBV10-3 and TRBJ2-1; 12 bases map to TRBD2. Trimming cost V 6 bases and J 1 base; bases outside gene matches: 7. Germline V gene sequence: CDR1 ENHRY, CDR2 SYGVKD. CDR3 length: 17 amino acids.

This clonotype has only a few counts. V usage is TRBV20-1 and J usage is TRBJ2-3; the match to TRBD2 covers 8 bases. The germline CDR1 and CDR2 sequences are DFQATT and SNEGSKA (reference sequence). Trimming at V came to 4 bases and at J to 1 base, leaving 7 bases not matched to a gene. There are 15 residues in the CDR3. Here the CDR3 DNA reads TGCAGTGCTAACCCCCCAGCGGGGGGCACAGATACGCAGTATTTT. This encodes CSANPPAGGTDTQYF.